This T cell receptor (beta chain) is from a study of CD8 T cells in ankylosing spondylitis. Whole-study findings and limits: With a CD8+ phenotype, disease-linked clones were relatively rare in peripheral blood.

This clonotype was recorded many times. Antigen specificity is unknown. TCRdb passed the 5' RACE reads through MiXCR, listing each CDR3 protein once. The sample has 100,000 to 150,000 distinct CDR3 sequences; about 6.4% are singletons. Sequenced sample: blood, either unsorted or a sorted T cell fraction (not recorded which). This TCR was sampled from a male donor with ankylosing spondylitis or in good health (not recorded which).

The CDR3 loop is CASSFGGYGNEQFF. The CDR3 coding sequence is TGTGCCAGCAGCTTTGGGGGCTATGGTAATGAGCAGTTCTTC. The chain has TRBV7-9 and TRBJ2-1; D perhaps matches TRBD1 (6 bases). Trimming shortened V by 3 bases and J by 7 bases, and 13 bases separated the two germline ends. Germline values: CDR1 SEHNR, CDR2 FQNEAQ (reference sequence). The CDR3 has 14 residues.